This TCR beta chain was documented in a study of blood T cells in healthy people across ages. Study-wide results and limits: Roughly linear declines in TCR beta diversity per million T cells occurred with age.

In the case of this clonotype: Its antigen is still unknown.

This CDR3 comprises 16 residues. Germline loops: CDR1 DFQATT, CDR2 SNEGSKA (reference sequence). Between the trimmed V and J ends, which lost 0 bases and 2 bases, there was a span of 11 bases. Investigators took about 10 milliliters of peripheral blood from every donor. Extraction of total RNA produced a minimum of 5 micrograms from each sample. A sample-barcoded 5' primer and a J-beta primer mix were used in a second PCR of about 6 to 12 cycles. Using its own MiXCR run on the 5' RACE reads, TCRdb lists one record per CDR3 protein. Here the sample spans roughly 1.9 million distinct CDR3 sequences, around 42% being singletons.

Sequenced input: blood. The chain has TRBV20-1 and TRBJ2-6, with D perhaps TRBD2 (5 bases). The sequence was collected from a human donor in good health. The CDR3 spells CSARDQAGTGANVLTF. DNA for the CDR3: TGCAGTGCTAGAGATCAGGCCGGGACTGGGGCCAACGTCCTGACTTTC.